This T cell receptor (beta chain) was captured by sequencing in a study of early T cells in non-severe SARS-CoV-2 infection. Study-wide background: Chains stayed unpaired after sequencing of bulk RNA from unsorted whole blood. General study points: VDJdb matching skewed toward anti-spike CD8 responses, missing private and CD4 specificities.

This clonotype was detected only a few times. Its antigen remains unidentified. Germline CDR1 SGHVS, CDR2 FNYEAQ. The CDR3 extends over 19 amino acids. V dropped 4 bases and J dropped 0; count of bases not matched to a gene: 15. cDNA molecules, individually, were tagged with unique molecular identifiers. TCRdb re-analysed the 5' RACE reads in MiXCR, keeping a single row per CDR3 protein. Of about 56,000 distinct CDR3 sequences in the sample, 10% are singletons; the top ten hold around 6%. What was sequenced was whole blood. The chain joins TRBV7-6 to TRBJ2-7; 10 positions match TRBD1. The TCR sequence derives from an adult who was a healthcare worker with PCR-confirmed SARS-CoV-2 infection or an uninfected control (not recorded which). CDR3 region: CASSSRDRGWFNPSYEQYF. DNA for the CDR3: TGTGCCAGCAGCTCCCGGGACAGGGGTTGGTTCAACCCCTCCTACGAGCAGTACTTC.